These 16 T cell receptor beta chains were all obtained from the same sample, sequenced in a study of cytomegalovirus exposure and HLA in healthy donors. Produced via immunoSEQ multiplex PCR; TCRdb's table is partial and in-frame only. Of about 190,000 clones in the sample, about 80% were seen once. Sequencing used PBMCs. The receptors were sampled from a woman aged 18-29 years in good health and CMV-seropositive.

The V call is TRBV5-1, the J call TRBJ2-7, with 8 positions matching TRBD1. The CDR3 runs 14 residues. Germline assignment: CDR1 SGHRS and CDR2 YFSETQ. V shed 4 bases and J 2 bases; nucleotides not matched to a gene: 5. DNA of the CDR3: TGCGCCAGCAGCGACCGGACAGGGCCCTACGAGCAGTACTTC. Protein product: CASSDRTGPYEQYF.

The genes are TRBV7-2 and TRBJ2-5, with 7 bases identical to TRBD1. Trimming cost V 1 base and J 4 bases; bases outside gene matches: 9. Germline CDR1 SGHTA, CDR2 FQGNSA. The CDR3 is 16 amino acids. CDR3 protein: CASSLGGGQGVETQYF. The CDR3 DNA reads TGTGCCAGCAGCTTAGGTGGAGGCCAGGGGGTAGAGACCCAGTACTTC.

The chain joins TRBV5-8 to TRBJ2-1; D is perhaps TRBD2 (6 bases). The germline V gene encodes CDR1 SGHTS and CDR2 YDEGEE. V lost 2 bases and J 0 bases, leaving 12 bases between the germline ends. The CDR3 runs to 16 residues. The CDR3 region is CASSLRRGFSYNEQFF. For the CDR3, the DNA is TGTGCCAGCAGCTTAAGGAGGGGCTTCTCCTACAATGAGCAGTTCTTC.

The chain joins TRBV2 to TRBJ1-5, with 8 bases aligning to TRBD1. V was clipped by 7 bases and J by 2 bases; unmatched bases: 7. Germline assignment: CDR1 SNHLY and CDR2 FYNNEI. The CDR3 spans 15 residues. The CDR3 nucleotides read TGTGCCAGCACCAGGACAGGGTTCGGCAATCAGCCCCAGCATTTT. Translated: CASTRTGFGNQPQHF.

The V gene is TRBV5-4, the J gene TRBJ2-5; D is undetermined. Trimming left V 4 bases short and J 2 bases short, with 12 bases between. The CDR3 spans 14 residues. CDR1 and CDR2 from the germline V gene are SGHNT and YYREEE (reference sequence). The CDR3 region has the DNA TGTGCCAGCAGCCTATCCTCCGAACAAGAGACCCAGTACTTC. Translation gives CASSLSSEQETQYF.

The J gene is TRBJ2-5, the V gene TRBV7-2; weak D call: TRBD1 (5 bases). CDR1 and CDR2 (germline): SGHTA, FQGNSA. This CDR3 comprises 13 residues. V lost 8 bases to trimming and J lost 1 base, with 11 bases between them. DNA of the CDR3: TGTGCCAGCTGTCTCAGGGCCCAAGAGACCCAGTACTTC. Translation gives CASCLRAQETQYF.

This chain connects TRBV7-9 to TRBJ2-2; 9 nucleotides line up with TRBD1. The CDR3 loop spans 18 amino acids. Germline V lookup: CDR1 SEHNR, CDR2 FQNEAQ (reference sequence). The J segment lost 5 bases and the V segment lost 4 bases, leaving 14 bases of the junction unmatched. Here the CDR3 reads CASSSLGRMDRGTGELFF. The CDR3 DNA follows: TGTGCCAGCAGCTCGCTAGGAAGGATGGACAGGGGTACCGGGGAGCTGTTTTTT.

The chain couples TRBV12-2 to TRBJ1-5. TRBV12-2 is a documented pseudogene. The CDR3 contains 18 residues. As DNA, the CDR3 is TGTGCAAGTCGCTTCCCGACCTTGAGGGAATCACACAATCAGCCCCAGCATTTT. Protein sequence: CASRFPTLRESHNQPQHF.

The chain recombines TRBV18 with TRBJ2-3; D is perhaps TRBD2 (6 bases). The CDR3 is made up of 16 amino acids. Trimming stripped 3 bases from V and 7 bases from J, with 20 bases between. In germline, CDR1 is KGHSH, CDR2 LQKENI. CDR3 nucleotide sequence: TGTGCCAGCTCACCTAACGGGGGTGGAAAGACGTATACGCAGTATTTT. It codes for CASSPNGGGKTYTQYF. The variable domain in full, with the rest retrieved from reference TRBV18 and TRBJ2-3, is NAGVMQNPRHLVRRRGQEARLRCSPMKGHSHVYWYRQLPEEGLKFMVYLQKENIIDESGMPKERFSAEFPKEGPSILRIQQVVRGDSAAYFCASSPNGGGKTYTQYFGPGTRLTVL.

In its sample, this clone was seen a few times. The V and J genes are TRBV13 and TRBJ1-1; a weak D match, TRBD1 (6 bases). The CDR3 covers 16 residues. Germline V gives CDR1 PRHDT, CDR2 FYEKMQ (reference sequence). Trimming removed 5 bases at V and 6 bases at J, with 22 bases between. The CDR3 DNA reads TGTGCCAGCAGCACGCCGCTGGGGGCGAGTAGGGCTGAAGCTTTCTTT. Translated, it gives CASSTPLGASRAEAFF.

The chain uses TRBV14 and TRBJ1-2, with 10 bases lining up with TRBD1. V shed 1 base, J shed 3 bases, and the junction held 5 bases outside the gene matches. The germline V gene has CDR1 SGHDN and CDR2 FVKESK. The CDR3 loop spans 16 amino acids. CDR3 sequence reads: CASSQVGTGDHYGYTF. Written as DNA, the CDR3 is TGTGCCAGCAGCCAAGTGGGGACAGGGGATCACTATGGCTACACCTTC.

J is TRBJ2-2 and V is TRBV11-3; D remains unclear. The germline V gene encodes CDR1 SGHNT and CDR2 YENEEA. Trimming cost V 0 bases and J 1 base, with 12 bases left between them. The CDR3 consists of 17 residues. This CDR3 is CASSLDLWPLNTGELFF. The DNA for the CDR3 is TGTGCCAGCAGCTTAGATCTGTGGCCCCTGAACACCGGGGAGCTGTTTTTT.

The chain's CDR3 is CASSGSGGAPDTQYF. The CDR3 DNA is TGTGCCAGCAGCGGTAGCGGGGGGGCCCCAGATACGCAGTATTTT. V gene TRBV9 combines with J gene TRBJ2-3; TRBD2 aligns across 11 bases. Trimming removed 3 bases from V and 4 bases from J; junction bases left unmatched: 4. Germline assignment: CDR1 SGDLS and CDR2 YYNGEE. This CDR3 contains 15 residues.

As DNA, the CDR3 is TGTGCCAGCAGCTCCCAGGGGGCGGCTTCACCCCTCCACTTT. Its protein is CASSSQGAASPLHF. The chain has TRBV7-2 and TRBJ1-6, with 8 nucleotides matching TRBD1. Losses at the gene ends were 4 bases for V and 9 bases for J; bases not matched to a gene: 5. There are 14 residues in the CDR3. Germline CDR1 reads SGHTA; CDR2 reads FQGNSA.

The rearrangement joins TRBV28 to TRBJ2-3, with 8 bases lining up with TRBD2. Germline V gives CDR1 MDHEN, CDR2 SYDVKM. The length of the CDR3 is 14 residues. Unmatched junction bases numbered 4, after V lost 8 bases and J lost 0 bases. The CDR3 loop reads CASFAGGSTDTQYF. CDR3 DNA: TGTGCCAGCTTCGCGGGGGGTAGCACAGATACGCAGTATTTT.

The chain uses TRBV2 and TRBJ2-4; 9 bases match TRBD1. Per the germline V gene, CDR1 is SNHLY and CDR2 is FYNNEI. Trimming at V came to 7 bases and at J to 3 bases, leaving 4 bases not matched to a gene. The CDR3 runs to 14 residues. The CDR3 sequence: CASKQGAVKNIQYF. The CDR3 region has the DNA TGTGCCAGCAAACAGGGGGCGGTCAAAAACATTCAGTACTTC. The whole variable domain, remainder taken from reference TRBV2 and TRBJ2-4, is EPEVTQTPSHQVTQMGQEVILRCVPISNHLYFYWYRQILGQKVEFLVSFYNNEISEKSEIFDDQFSVERPDGSNFTLKIRSTKLEDSAMYFCASKQGAVKNIQYFGAGTRLSVL.